One sample yielded the 10 T cell receptor beta chains listed below, sequenced in a study of T cell responses to AZD1222 COVID-19 vaccine. Produced via immunoSEQ multiplex PCR; TCRdb's table is partial and in-frame only. This sample has about 150,000 clones, with about 91% found just once. The sample here was peripheral blood, taken on day 0 of MenACWY control vaccination. The receptors shown here come from an adult in good health.

This chain connects TRBV30 to TRBJ2-5, with D possibly matching TRBD2 (6 bases). Germline CDR1 and CDR2: GTSNPN and SVGIG (reference sequence). The V and J ends lost 0 bases and 4 bases respectively, with 12 bases between them. The length of the CDR3 is 14 residues. CDR3 DNA sequence: TGTGCCTGGAGTGTAGACACGCGGGGAGAGACCCAGTACTTC. Translation: CAWSVDTRGETQYF. The full variable domain, rest sourced from reference TRBV30 and TRBJ2-5, is SQTIHQWPATLVQPVGSPLSLECTVEGTSNPNLYWYRQAAGRGLQLLFYSVGIGQISSEVPQNLSASRPQDRQFILSSKKLLLSDSGFYLCAWSVDTRGETQYFGPGTRLLVL.

The V gene is TRBV10-3, the J gene TRBJ2-2, with TRBD2 identical over 8 bases. After removal of 6 bases from V and 2 bases from J, the junction contained 14 bases not matched to a gene. The CDR3 runs to 18 residues. Germline V gives CDR1 ENHRY, CDR2 SYGVKD. The CDR3 DNA is TGTGCCATCAGGAGAATTAGCGGGACTCTAGCTAACACCGGGGAGCTGTTTTTT. This gives the protein CAIRRISGTLANTGELFF.

The chain joins TRBV27 to TRBJ2-3, with 7 nucleotides matching TRBD1. V lost 4 bases to trimming and J lost 5 bases; unmatched junction nucleotides: 6. Germline values: CDR1 MNHEY, CDR2 SMNVEV (reference sequence). The CDR3 contains 14 residues. The CDR3 loop reads CASSYSAGGDTQYF. CDR3 DNA sequence: TGTGCCAGCAGTTATTCAGCAGGGGGAGATACGCAGTATTTT.

This rearrangement joins TRBV4-2 to TRBJ1-3; no clear D gene. The V end lost 0 bases, the J end lost 0 bases, and 12 bases lay between the germline ends. The germline CDR1 and CDR2 sequences are LGHNA and YNFKEQ. The CDR3 has 17 amino acids. As DNA, the CDR3 is TGTGCCAGCAGCCAAGAGTTAGGACTGAGCTCTGGAAACACCATATATTTT. It encodes CASSQELGLSSGNTIYF.

The gene calls are TRBV5-4 and TRBJ1-4; D possibly corresponds to TRBD1 (6 bases). Between the trimmed V and J ends, which lost 0 bases and 11 bases, there was a span of 14 bases. Germline V gene sequence: CDR1 SGHNT, CDR2 YYREEE (reference sequence). The CDR3 sequence is 14 residues long. The CDR3 loop reads CASSLAGEDGKLFF. CDR3 nucleotides: TGTGCCAGCAGCTTGGCAGGGGAGGACGGGAAACTGTTTTTT.

This chain uses TRBV7-2 with TRBJ2-5, with unresolved D. V was clipped by 2 bases and J by 5 bases, with 9 bases between them. Germline values: CDR1 SGHTA, CDR2 FQGNSA. This CDR3 spans 13 amino acids. CDR3 in DNA: TGTGCCAGCAGCTTATCACCTGGGGAGACCCAGTACTTC. This encodes CASSLSPGETQYF.

The rearrangement joins TRBV4-1 to TRBJ1-4; no firm D call. Trimming pared 0 bases from V and 5 bases from J, leaving 10 bases between. Per germline, CDR1 MGHRA and CDR2 YSYEKL. This CDR3 spans 15 amino acids. CDR3 sequence: CASSQDTPRNEKLFF. CDR3 nucleotides: TGCGCCAGCAGCCAAGATACTCCAAGAAATGAAAAACTGTTTTTT.

The chain couples TRBV2 to TRBJ1-4; D is undetermined. The CDR3 extends over 11 amino acids. Trimming took 8 bases from V and 11 from J, leaving 12 bases between them. From germline, CDR1 is SNHLY and CDR2 FYNNEI. The CDR3 spells CASGPPTKLFF. In nucleotides, the CDR3 is TGTGCCAGCGGCCCCCCAACGAAACTGTTTTTT.

This clone came up once. The V call is TRBV4-1, the J call TRBJ1-2; the D gene is possibly TRBD1 (6 bases). The length of the CDR3 is 15 residues. The V gene lost 4 bases and the J gene lost 3 bases, with 15 bases spanning the gap. Germline CDR1 MGHRA, CDR2 YSYEKL. The CDR3 loop reads CASSRFSGGDYGYTF. The CDR3 nucleotides read TGCGCCAGCAGCCGCTTTTCGGGGGGCGACTATGGCTACACCTTC.

The chain links TRBV24-1 to TRBJ2-7; D gene ambiguous. CDR1 is KGHDR, CDR2 SFDVKD, per germline. The length of the CDR3 is 14 residues. V lost 4 bases and J 0 bases, leaving 9 bases between the germline ends. CDR3 protein: CATSESGISYEQYF. CDR3 bases: TGTGCCACCAGTGAATCAGGTATCTCCTACGAGCAGTACTTC.